Given below is one T cell receptor beta chain in context. Its antigen remains unknown. The sample is drawn from a study of cytomegalovirus exposure and HLA in healthy donors. Whole-study findings and limits: The study had only CMV serostatus as immune exposure information. Most subjects' HLA-A and HLA-B alleles were reportedly predicted from TCR beta sequences.

Healthy people donating bone marrow made up the donors. The germline V and J ends were trimmed by 0 bases and 4 bases, with 9 bases remaining between them. The CDR3 is 13 amino acids. Germline CDR1 is GTSNPN and CDR2 is SVGIG (reference sequence). PCR employed 60 Vbeta and 13 Jbeta primers. Assay used: immunoSEQ multiplex PCR; TCRdb lists only in-frame clones, some missing. The sample lists approximately 80,000 clones, around 70% occurring once. The V gene is TRBV30, the J gene TRBJ1-2; D not resolved. The clonotype comes from a woman in her forties in good health and CMV-seropositive. Sequencing was carried out using PBMCs. As DNA, the CDR3 is TGTGCCTGGAGTGTACGGTCCATCTATGGCTACACCTTC. It is translated as CAWSVRSIYGYTF.